The 16 T cell receptor beta chains presented below share a single source sample, sequenced in a study of monozygotic twins with cystic fibrosis (dated by TCRdb to about 2021). The library was prepared using the immunoSEQ multiplex PCR assay. TCRdb took over this immuneACCESS table, retaining in-frame rearrangements with V and J assigned. Such tables are incomplete; in checked studies, under half of the missing clones stem from an unresolved V gene, and the remainder is unexplained. In this sample the table shows around 30,000 clones, 85% of which occur a single time. The top ten clonotypes cover about 0.96% of the sample. The sequenced material came from blood. These receptors were taken from a girl aged 2-10 years with cystic fibrosis.

The gene calls are TRBV6-6 and TRBJ2-1, with TRBD2 matching 7 bases. The ends lost 5 bases at V and 5 bases at J; junction bases unmatched: 9. CDR1 MNHNY and CDR2 SVGAGI come from the germline V gene (reference sequence). This CDR3 is built from 15 residues. The CDR3 region is CASSPDAGVHNEQFF. CDR3 bases: TGTGCCAGCAGTCCCGATGCGGGAGTTCACAATGAGCAGTTCTTC.

In the case of this clone: The junction does not match germline at one end; this may be a read error. This chain connects TRBV10-2 to TRBJ2-7, with D perhaps matching TRBD1 (6 bases). CDR3 length: 13 residues. Germline values: CDR1 WSHSY, CDR2 SAAADI. The CDR3 DNA reads TGCGCCAGCAGTCCAGACAGGCTATACGCGCAGTACTTC. It is translated as CASSPDRLYAQYF.

This chain connects TRBV7-3 to TRBJ2-1; no clear D gene. The CDR3 spans 14 residues. V was cut by 3 bases and J by 7 bases, with 13 bases left in between. The germline V gene has CDR1 SGHTA and CDR2 FQGTGA. The CDR3 nucleotides read TGTGCCAGCAGCTTTTCCAGGTCTTGGAATGAGCAGTTCTTC. Translated, it gives CASSFSRSWNEQFF.

The chain recombines TRBV21-1 with TRBJ1-3. TRBV21-1 is labeled a pseudogene. There are 15 residues in the CDR3. CDR3 nucleotides: TGTGCCAGCAACGTGGCCCGGGATCCTGGAAACACCATATATTTT. It is translated as CASNVARDPGNTIYF.

This chain joins TRBV5-5 and TRBJ1-1; D may be TRBD1 (5 bases). V gave up 4 bases and J gave up 5 bases, with 15 bases separating them. This CDR3 comprises 14 residues. CDR1 and CDR2 (germline): SGHKS, YYEKEE (reference sequence). This chain's CDR3 is CASSSRDGKTEAFF. CDR3 in DNA: TGTGCCAGCAGCAGCCGGGACGGGAAGACTGAAGCTTTCTTT. The whole variable domain, remainder taken from reference TRBV5-5 and TRBJ1-1, is DAGVTQSPTHLIKTRGQQVTLRCSPISGHKSVSWYQQVLGQGPQFIFQYYEKEERGRGNFPDRFSARQFPNYSSELNVNALLLGDSALYLCASSSRDGKTEAFFGQGTRLTVV.

This rearrangement joins TRBV5-4 to TRBJ2-5, with 8 nucleotides matching TRBD2. The CDR3 loop spans 15 amino acids. With 4 bases clipped from V and 2 bases from J, the junction kept 7 bases outside the gene matches. Germline lookup yields CDR1 SGHNT and CDR2 YYREEE (reference sequence). CDR3 sequence (DNA): TGTGCCAGCAGCGCAGCGGGAGCAGGGCAAGAGACCCAGTACTTC. Protein sequence: CASSAAGAGQETQYF. The whole variable domain, filled in from reference TRBV5-4 and TRBJ2-5, reads ETGVTQSPTHLIKTRGQQVTLRCSSQSGHNTVSWYQQALGQGPQFIFQYYREEENGRGNFPPRFSGLQFPNYSSELNVNALELDDSALYLCASSAAGAGQETQYFGPGTRLLVL.

The CDR3 DNA reads TGCGCCAGCAGTGAGTCCCTCGCTAGCGGAGGGGGGGATGAGCAGTTCTTC. It codes for CASSESLASGGGDEQFF. This sequence joins TRBV10-1 and TRBJ2-1; maybe TRBD2 (7 bases). The CDR3 sequence is 17 residues long. V shed 0 bases and J shed 8 bases, with 20 bases lying between them. Per the germline V gene, CDR1 is WNHNN and CDR2 is SYGVQD (reference sequence).

This clone has a single count. This chain joins TRBV7-8 and TRBJ2-2; the D gene is possibly TRBD1 (5 bases). Deletions cut 5 bases from V and 2 bases from J, with 9 bases between. Germline V CDR1 and CDR2: SGHVS, FQNEAQ. This CDR3 spans 14 amino acids. DNA for the CDR3: TGTGCCAGCAGCGCCCAGGGCAACACCGGGGAGCTGTTTTTT. Its translation: CASSAQGNTGELFF.

This clone was detected a few times. The chain joins TRBV5-5 to TRBJ2-7; maybe TRBD2 (6 bases). Germline lookup yields CDR1 SGHKS and CDR2 YYEKEE (reference sequence). The ends were cut back, 4 bases at V and 2 bases at J, with 13 bases in the middle. The CDR3 contains 14 residues. DNA for the CDR3: TGTGCCAGCAGCCCGCGGGGCCTCCCCTACGAGCAGTACTTC. It specifies CASSPRGLPYEQYF.

The V call is TRBV7-6, the J call TRBJ2-1; 11 nucleotides align to TRBD2. The CDR3 has 20 amino acids. V was clipped by 4 bases and J by 8 bases; unmatched bases: 22. Germline lookup yields CDR1 SGHVS and CDR2 FNYEAQ. CDR3 sequence (DNA): TGTGCCAGCAGCTCTACGGGACAGGGAGTAGCGGGAGGGCCTCCCCATGAGCAGTTCTTC. This sequence encodes CASSSTGQGVAGGPPHEQFF.

V and J are TRBV11-2 and TRBJ2-1; 10 positions match TRBD2. Unmatched junction bases numbered 6, after V lost 4 bases and J lost 9 bases. The CDR3 contains 14 residues. Germline V lookup: CDR1 SGHAT, CDR2 FQNNGV. CDR3 residues: CASSSLAGGREQFF. Here the CDR3 DNA reads TGTGCCAGCAGCTCATTAGCGGGAGGACGTGAGCAGTTCTTC.

This chain links TRBV11-2 with TRBJ1-4; D uncertain. The CDR3 has 15 residues. Trimming stripped 1 base from V and 0 bases from J, with 6 bases between. Germline V gene sequence: CDR1 SGHAT, CDR2 FQNNGV. CDR3 bases: TGTGCCAGCAGCTTAGGAGTGGCAACTAATGAAAAACTGTTTTTT. Its protein is CASSLGVATNEKLFF. The full variable domain, rest sourced from reference TRBV11-2 and TRBJ1-4, is EAGVAQSPRYKIIEKRQSVAFWCNPISGHATLYWYQQILGQGPKLLIQFQNNGVVDDSQLPKDRFSAERLKGVDSTLKIQPAKLEDSAVYLCASSLGVATNEKLFFGSGTQLSVL.

The rearrangement joins TRBV7-9 to TRBJ1-2; D call uncertain. Germline V gene data show CDR1 as SEHNR and CDR2 as FQNEAQ (reference sequence). The CDR3 loop spans 12 amino acids. V shed 1 base and J shed 4 bases, with 4 bases lying between them. The CDR3 loop reads CASSLDSYGYTF. CDR3 DNA sequence: TGTGCCAGCAGCTTAGATAGCTATGGCTACACCTTC.

V is TRBV11-3 and J is TRBJ2-1, with 7 positions matching TRBD2. Trimming cost V 0 bases and J 10 bases; bases outside gene matches: 12. The CDR3 has 16 residues. Germline V gene sequence: CDR1 SGHNT, CDR2 YENEEA. CDR3 DNA sequence: TGTGCCAGCAGCTTAGATCCGGCGGGAGTGGGGACGGAGCAGTTCTTC. Translating it yields CASSLDPAGVGTEQFF.

The chain couples TRBV6-5 to TRBJ2-1; no definite D call. V lost 6 bases, J lost 4 bases, and 4 bases lay in between. Per the germline V gene, CDR1 is MNHEY and CDR2 is SVGAGI. This CDR3 is 11 amino acids long. The DNA for the CDR3 is TGTGCCAGCAGCCGTTACAATGAGCAGTTCTTC. This encodes CASSRYNEQFF.

Only one count was recorded for this clone. The chain joins TRBV27 to TRBJ2-1; the match to TRBD2 covers 7 bases. Per the germline V gene, CDR1 is MNHEY and CDR2 is SMNVEV (reference sequence). This CDR3 is built from 14 residues. The junction had 5 bases not matched to a gene; V was cut back by 5 bases and J by 4 bases. CDR3 amino acids: CASSAMGGYNEQFF. The CDR3 DNA is TGTGCCAGCAGTGCCATGGGAGGGTACAATGAGCAGTTCTTC.